Below, 25 T cell receptor beta chains from the same sample are listed, as sequenced in a study of cytomegalovirus exposure and HLA in healthy donors (dated by TCRdb to about 2017). Libraries were made using the immunoSEQ multiplex PCR assay. A mixture of 60 forward primers for TCR Vbeta segments and 13 reverse primers for TCR Jbeta segments was used in the multiplex PCR. In its TCRdb copy, this immuneACCESS table keeps in-frame sequences only and misses some clones. Where compared with another copy, unresolved V genes explain less than half of these, and the others have no known cause. Counted in this sample were roughly 100,000 clones; around 65% of them appeared once. The ten most abundant clones make up less than 3.5% of the sample. The sample consisted of PBMCs. These receptors were taken from a woman aged 45-65 years in good health and CMV-seronegative.

This chain joins TRBV15 and TRBJ2-7, with 7 bases aligning to TRBD1. The CDR3 has 17 residues. Germline CDR1 LNHNV, CDR2 YYDKDF (reference sequence). The J segment lost 2 bases and the V segment lost 0 bases, leaving 10 bases of the junction unmatched. The CDR3 nucleotides read TGTGCCACCAGCAGAGAAATGCAGGGGGTTGGGGCCTACGAGCAGTACTTC. This sequence encodes CATSREMQGVGAYEQYF.

This clone is medium-sized (0.01 to 0.1%). This chain links TRBV5-6 with TRBJ2-2; D possibly corresponds to TRBD1 (5 bases). V shed 0 bases and J shed 6 bases, with 12 bases lying between them. This CDR3 is built from 15 residues. The V gene's germline CDR1 is SGHDT and CDR2 YYEEEE. The CDR3 spells CASSLEGIASGELFF. As DNA, the CDR3 is TGTGCCAGCAGCTTGGAGGGGATCGCTTCCGGGGAGCTGTTTTTT.

This clone was seen a handful of times. This chain uses TRBV27 with TRBJ2-7; D is perhaps TRBD2 (5 bases). Looked up from germline, CDR1 is MNHEY and CDR2 is SMNVEV (reference sequence). V was pared by 8 bases and J by 3 bases, with 14 bases between. The CDR3 length is 13 residues. The CDR3 nucleotides read TGTGCCAGCTCCGGATCGGGGAGCTACGAGCAGTACTTC. It encodes CASSGSGSYEQYF.

V usage is TRBV5-1 and J usage is TRBJ2-2, with 8 bases matching TRBD1. Germline-derived CDR1 and CDR2 are SGHRS and YFSETQ. V shed 0 bases and J 7 bases; nucleotides not matched to a gene: 11. This CDR3 has 17 amino acids. The CDR3 nucleotides read TGCGCCAGCAGCTTGGCCCTTTCGCAGGGGGCCGGCGGGGAGCTGTTTTTT. Its translation is CASSLALSQGAGGELFF.

This clone was counted a few times. The chain links TRBV4-1 to TRBJ2-1, with TRBD2 as a possible D gene (6 bases). This CDR3 is built from 15 residues. The V and J ends lost 4 bases and 8 bases respectively, with 18 bases between them. Germline values: CDR1 MGHRA, CDR2 YSYEKL. The CDR3: CASSLRLAGWDEQFF. CDR3 bases: TGCGCCAGCAGCCTACGACTTGCGGGGTGGGATGAGCAGTTCTTC.

The chain combines TRBV21-1 with TRBJ2-7; the table assigns TRBD2, which was not confirmed against the DNA. TRBV21-1 is shown as a pseudogene. The CDR3 length is 14 residues. CDR3 sequence (DNA): TGTGCCAGCAGCAAAAGGAGCGTGACCTACGAGCAGTACTTC. This gives the protein CASSKRSVTYEQYF.

This CDR3 reads CASSSGGFGGEETQYF. In DNA form, the CDR3 reads TGTGCCAGCAGCTCGGGAGGTTTTGGGGGAGAAGAGACCCAGTACTTC. This chain joins TRBV7-7 and TRBJ2-5; TRBD2 agrees at 7 bases. The germline V gene has CDR1 SSHAT and CDR2 FNYEAQ (reference sequence). Trimming removed 4 bases from V and 3 bases from J; junction bases left unmatched: 11. The CDR3 is made up of 16 amino acids. The full variable domain, in which reference TRBV7-7 and TRBJ2-5 provide the parts outside the CDR3, is GAGVSQSPRYKVTKRGQDVTLRCDPISSHATLYWYQQALGQGPEFLTYFNYEAQPDKSGLPSDRFSAERPEGSISTLTIQRTEQRDSAMYRCASSSGGFGGEETQYFGPGTRLLVL.

The chain couples TRBV5-6 to TRBJ1-2, with 8 bases identical to TRBD1. The CDR3 is 15 amino acids. The V segment lost 4 bases and the J segment 8 bases; nucleotides outside the gene matches: 13. Germline V gene sequence: CDR1 SGHDT, CDR2 YYEEEE. The CDR3 DNA follows: TGTGCCAGCAGCCCCTCGTCCGGACAGGGTGTGGGCTACACCTTC. This translates into CASSPSSGQGVGYTF.

V usage is TRBV6-5 and J usage is TRBJ1-2, with TRBD1 matching over 8 bases. The ends lost 7 bases at V and 4 bases at J; junction bases unmatched: 5. CDR1 is MNHEY, CDR2 SVGAGI, per germline. The CDR3 totals 13 residues. CDR3 nucleotides: TGTGCCAGCACCTTAACAGGGGGCTATGGCTACACCTTC. As protein: CASTLTGGYGYTF.

The rearrangement links TRBV7-8 to TRBJ1-1, with D possibly matching TRBD1 (6 bases). V lost 7 bases and J lost 5, with 14 bases in between. The CDR3 loop spans 13 amino acids. The V gene's germline CDR1 is SGHVS and CDR2 FQNEAQ. The DNA for the CDR3 is TGTGCCAGCATTAGAGGGGGAGGGACTGAAGCTTTCTTT. It yields the protein CASIRGGGTEAFF.

V is TRBV2 and J is TRBJ1-5; 8 bases match TRBD1. With 3 bases clipped from V and 3 bases from J, the junction kept 4 bases outside the gene matches. CDR1 is SNHLY and CDR2 is FYNNEI in the germline V gene. The length of the CDR3 is 15 residues. This CDR3 reads CASSDQGADNQPQHF. DNA for the CDR3: TGTGCCAGCAGTGACCAGGGGGCCGACAATCAGCCCCAGCATTTT.

This clone was seen a few times. This chain joins TRBV5-4 and TRBJ2-1, with 9 bases matching TRBD2. J gave up 5 bases and V 2 bases, and 8 bases lay outside the gene matches. The CDR3 runs to 16 residues. Germline V CDR1 and CDR2: SGHNT, YYREEE (reference sequence). The CDR3 loop reads CASSLRSGSWDNEQFF. In DNA form, the CDR3 reads TGTGCCAGCAGCTTACGTAGCGGGAGTTGGGACAATGAGCAGTTCTTC.

A word on this clone: The sample has other DNA sequences that encode this CDR3 too. The genes are TRBV5-4 and TRBJ2-7; 8 bases agree with TRBD1. With 0 bases clipped from V and 3 bases from J, the junction kept 5 bases outside the gene matches. Per the germline V gene, CDR1 is SGHNT and CDR2 is YYREEE (reference sequence). The CDR3 spans 15 residues. This chain's CDR3 is CASSLGGTGSYEQYF. CDR3 nucleotide sequence: TGTGCCAGCAGCTTGGGCGGGACAGGCAGCTACGAGCAGTACTTC.

V and J are TRBV11-1 and TRBJ2-6; 10 bases align to TRBD1. The trim removed 4 bases at V and 11 bases at J, leaving 5 bases unmatched. This CDR3 contains 14 residues. The germline V gene encodes CDR1 SGHAT and CDR2 FQDESV (reference sequence). This chain's CDR3 is CASSWRDRGDVLTF. The CDR3 DNA sequence: TGTGCCAGCAGCTGGAGGGACAGGGGAGACGTCCTGACTTTC.

V gene TRBV6-5 combines with J gene TRBJ2-1; the D gene is possibly TRBD2 (6 bases). V was pared by 0 bases and J by 16 bases, with 16 bases between. This CDR3 has 13 amino acids. CDR1 is MNHEY and CDR2 is SVGAGI in the germline V gene. CDR3 protein: CASSYSGGFTFFF. Here the CDR3 DNA reads TGTGCCAGCAGTTACTCTGGGGGGTTCACCTTCTTCTTC.

The V call is TRBV29-1, the J call TRBJ2-1, with 9 bases fitting TRBD2. Germline loops: CDR1 SQVTM, CDR2 ANQGSEA. This CDR3 is built from 16 residues. Trimming at V came to 4 bases and at J to 0 bases, leaving 7 bases not matched to a gene. DNA for the CDR3: TGCAGCGTTGTGGGGGCTAGCGGGATCTCCTACAATGAGCAGTTCTTC. It translates to CSVVGASGISYNEQFF.

The gene calls are TRBV5-6 and TRBJ2-1; 11 bases are a match to TRBD2. This CDR3 is 15 amino acids long. V shed 4 bases and J 7 bases; nucleotides not matched to a gene: 7. The germline CDR1 and CDR2 sequences are SGHDT and YYEEEE. As DNA, the CDR3 is TGTGCCAGCAGCAAAACTAGCGGGAGATTTAATGAGCAGTTCTTC. It translates to CASSKTSGRFNEQFF.

The chain recombines TRBV27 with TRBJ1-5; 7 bases fit TRBD1. The CDR3 extends over 13 amino acids. V lost 4 bases, J lost 4 bases, and 1 base stayed unmatched. Looked up from germline, CDR1 is MNHEY and CDR2 is SMNVEV (reference sequence). The CDR3 reads CASSWTGNQPQHF. CDR3 DNA sequence: TGTGCCAGCAGTTGGACAGGTAATCAGCCCCAGCATTTT.

This sequence joins TRBV10-2 and TRBJ2-7; 9 nucleotides align to TRBD1. The germline V gene has CDR1 WSHSY and CDR2 SAAADI. V trimming: 6 bases; J trimming: 2 bases; junction bases outside the gene matches: 17. This CDR3 has 18 amino acids. The CDR3 is CASRLGGDYRDRAYEQYF. Here the CDR3 DNA reads TGCGCCAGCAGGCTGGGGGGGGATTACCGGGACAGGGCCTACGAGCAGTACTTC.

The rearrangement joins TRBV5-6 to TRBJ2-7; D uncertain. The germline V gene has CDR1 SGHDT and CDR2 YYEEEE. The CDR3 runs 13 residues. V shed 2 bases and J shed 12 bases, with 18 bases lying between them. In DNA form, the CDR3 reads TGTGCCAGCAGCTTAGCAGGATCCTACGATTGGTACTTC. This translates into CASSLAGSYDWYF.

The rearrangement joins TRBV28 to TRBJ2-1; D might be TRBD2 (6 bases). V was trimmed by 6 bases and J by 4 bases, leaving 16 bases between them. The CDR3 is 15 residues long. Germline CDR1 MDHEN, CDR2 SYDVKM. This CDR3 is CASSRRGTPYNEQFF. The DNA of the CDR3 is TGTGCCAGCAGCCGCCGGGGGACTCCTTACAATGAGCAGTTCTTC.

The rearrangement links TRBV5-5 to TRBJ2-6; 7 nucleotides line up with TRBD1. Germline V gives CDR1 SGHKS, CDR2 YYEKEE (reference sequence). Trimming at V came to 4 bases and at J to 1 base, leaving 11 bases not matched to a gene. The CDR3 length is 18 residues. This chain's CDR3 is CASSPGTAERSGANVLTF. CDR3 bases: TGTGCCAGCAGCCCCGGGACAGCCGAGCGTTCTGGGGCCAACGTCCTGACTTTC.

V gene TRBV5-8 combines with J gene TRBJ1-5; maybe TRBD1 (6 bases). Trimming shortened V by 4 bases and J by 3 bases, and 17 bases separated the two germline ends. The CDR3 runs 16 residues. Germline V gene data show CDR1 as SGHTS and CDR2 as YDEGEE. CDR3 nucleotide sequence: TGTGCCAGCAGCATCCTACCCACAGGGTCCAATCAGCCCCAGCATTTT. It codes for CASSILPTGSNQPQHF.

The chain links TRBV28 to TRBJ2-2; maybe TRBD2 (7 bases). Germline CDR1 MDHEN, CDR2 SYDVKM. V lost 7 bases and J lost 4, with 16 bases in between. The CDR3 spans 15 residues. Written as DNA, the CDR3 is TGTGCCAGCAAGGACAGCGGGACTCTCACCGGGGAGCTGTTTTTT. It specifies CASKDSGTLTGELFF.

V and J are TRBV27 and TRBJ1-1; tentative D call: TRBD1 (5 bases). V was shortened by 5 bases and J by 1 base, with 5 bases between the two germline ends. The CDR3 is 12 residues long. The germline gives CDR1 MNHEY, CDR2 SMNVEV (reference sequence). For the CDR3, the DNA is TGTGCCAGCAGTCAGGGGAACACTGAAGCTTTCTTT. Its protein product is CASSQGNTEAFF.